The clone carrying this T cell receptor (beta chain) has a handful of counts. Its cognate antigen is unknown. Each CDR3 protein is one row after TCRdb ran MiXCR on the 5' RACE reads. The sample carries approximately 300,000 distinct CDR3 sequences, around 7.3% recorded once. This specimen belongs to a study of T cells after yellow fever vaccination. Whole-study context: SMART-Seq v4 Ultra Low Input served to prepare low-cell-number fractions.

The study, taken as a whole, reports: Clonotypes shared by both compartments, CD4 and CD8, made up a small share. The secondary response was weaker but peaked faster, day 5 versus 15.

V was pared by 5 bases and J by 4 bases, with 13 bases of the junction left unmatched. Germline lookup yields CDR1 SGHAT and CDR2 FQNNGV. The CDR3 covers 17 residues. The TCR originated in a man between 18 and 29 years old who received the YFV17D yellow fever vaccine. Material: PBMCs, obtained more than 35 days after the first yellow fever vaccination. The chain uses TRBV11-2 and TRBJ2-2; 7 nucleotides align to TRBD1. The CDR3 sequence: CASSPEGAGGTTGELFF. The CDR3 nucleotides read TGTGCCAGCAGCCCCGAGGGGGCAGGGGGTACCACCGGGGAGCTGTTTTTT.